The subject of this entry is one T cell receptor (beta chain). Its antigen is not yet known. One base away there is no much larger clone; base qualities are not given. Whole blood was collected in K2EDTA tubes by collaborating institutions according to the institutions' own protocols. For TCRbeta analysis, collaborators shipped samples in one of three forms: frozen whole blood, isolated PBMCs, or DNA extracted from either of those sample types. Including the terminal cysteine and phenylalanine, the CDR3 comprises 14 residues. The only DNA kept is the CDR3, 42 bases in frame from the first base. The germline V gene specifies MNHEY as CDR1 and SVGAGI as CDR2. V and J are trimmed by 7 bases and 4 bases, and the gene matches miss 8 bases of the junction. This entry comes from a study of blood T cell repertoires in COVID-19 (dated by TCRdb to about 2020). Notes on the research overall: Samples from collaborators originated in the United States, Italy and Spain and spanned both the acute and convalescent phases of COVID-19. The prospective study material was composed of cDNA or gDNA derived from T cells, B-cell-depleted T cells, or PBMCs. The dataset comprised deeply sampled blood TCRbeta repertoires from subjects exposed to, actively infected with, or recovered from COVID-19. A freely available public database, intended as a resource for researchers studying the immune response to SARS-CoV-2, is where the repertoires were released. The samples were drawn from two sources: the first 160 participants of the ongoing ImmuneRACE study, and 950 to 1,500 subjects contributed by 6 global collaborators. The sample metadata nearly always contained a de-identified subject ID, COVID-19 status, age in years and sex. Where available, HLA class I and class II types were taken from metadata supplied by the sample provider and were not determined by assay-based typing. On the study overall, not on this receptor specifically: Clinical and demographic metadata were provided uncurated, with the amount varying by source and participant.

The immunoSEQ Assay, a bias-controlled multiplex PCR, was used to amplify TCRbeta CDR3 regions from genomic DNA. In the authors' own workflow: Nucleated cell counts per sample were estimated from amplification of reference gene primers within the assay. Sequence reads were collapsed and filtered to measure the absolute abundance of every unique TCRbeta CDR3 rearrangement. For each sample, productive Simpson clonality was calculated as the square root of Simpson's diversity index across productive rearrangements. TCRdb retrieved this table from immuneACCESS and kept in-frame rearrangements only. Not all clones are present; in checked studies, unresolved V genes account for under half, and no reason is known for the remainder. That table furnishes V, J and clone size, whereas the DNA furnished D and trimming. The sample contains tens of thousands of clones, over 70% of them found a single time. The ten most abundant clones make up around 2% of the sample.

The receptor was derived from a human donor in a cohort sampled during active COVID-19. The chain employs TRBV6-5 and TRBJ1-1, with 8 bases in between that match TRBD1. The sample comprised peripheral blood. The DNA sequence is as follows: TGTGCCAGCAATGGACAGGGTGGGGGCACTGAAGCTTTCTTT. It is translated as CASNGQGGGTEAFF.